The 5 T cell receptor beta chains below all came from one sample that was sequenced in a study of blood T cell repertoires in COVID-19. The assay was immunoSEQ multiplex PCR, and TCRdb's table has in-frame clones only and misses some. The sample lists 200,000 to 300,000 clones, about 83% occurring once. Sequencing was carried out using peripheral blood. These receptors all stem from a human donor in a cohort sampled during active COVID-19.

The genes are TRBV19 and TRBJ2-4, with TRBD2 identical over 8 bases. Germline loops: CDR1 LNHDA, CDR2 SQIVND (reference sequence). The CDR3 is 15 residues long. V gave up 5 bases and J gave up 3 bases; unmatched junction bases: 6. The CDR3 sequence is CASSYGGDYKNIQYF. DNA for the CDR3: TGTGCCAGTAGTTACGGGGGGGACTACAAAAACATTCAGTACTTC.

This clone is a singleton in its sample. V is TRBV5-1 and J is TRBJ1-1, with TRBD1 as a possible D gene (5 bases). V was clipped by 0 bases and J by 4 bases, with 10 bases between them. This CDR3 has 14 amino acids. Per the germline V gene, CDR1 is SGHRS and CDR2 is YFSETQ. CDR3 sequence: CASSLGRQPTEAFF. CDR3 bases: TGCGCCAGCAGCTTGGGACGACAGCCCACTGAAGCTTTCTTT.

This clone showed up just a few times. The chain is built from TRBV6-5 and TRBJ1-5, with D hard to call. The ends were cut back, 2 bases at V and 6 bases at J, with 8 bases in the middle. Germline CDR1 and CDR2: MNHEY and SVGAGI. The CDR3 runs to 13 residues. CDR3: CASSYDGVQPQHF. The CDR3 DNA reads as TGTGCCAGCAGTTACGACGGGGTTCAGCCCCAGCATTTT.

The genes are TRBV12-3 or TRBV12-4 and TRBJ2-1, with D possibly being TRBD2 (6 bases). This CDR3 region has 12 residues. The V end lost 6 bases, the J end lost 7 bases, and 10 bases lay between the germline ends. The CDR3 sequence: CASSPRENEQFF. The CDR3 DNA sequence: TGTGCCAGCAGCCCCCGGGAGAATGAGCAGTTCTTC.

The gene calls are TRBV10-2 and TRBJ2-3, with D tentatively TRBD2 (5 bases). This CDR3 region has 17 residues. V was pared by 4 bases and J by 1 base, with 18 bases between. In germline, CDR1 is WSHSY, CDR2 SAAADI. CDR3 bases: TGCGCCAGCAGTGGGACTCGATGGGCGGGCGGCACAGATACGCAGTATTTT. Translation: CASSGTRWAGGTDTQYF.